These T cell receptor beta chains were read from a single sample in a study of technical replicates of blood from a few donors. Method: immunoSEQ multiplex PCR; TCRdb's copy keeps in-frame clones and lacks some. The sample carries about 61,000 clones, more than 95% recorded once. The sample taken for sequencing was T cells isolated from PBMCs. The receptor set was obtained from a human donor in good health. Each CDR3 is given with its conserved first and last residue. D genes are given only for firm matches. For some rows the clone size is stated as once, few or many, or as a class when expanded; others skip it.

>15|TRBJ1-1|.|once|TRBV5-1
TGCGCCAGCAGCTCGCTTCGGGGGATGAACACTGAAGCTTTCTTT
CASSSLRGMNTEAFF
>14|TRBJ1-2|.|.|TRBV11-2
TGTGCCAGCAGCTTAGCATACAGCCTTTATGGCTACACCTTC
CASSLAYSLYGYTF
>14|TRBJ1-1|TRBD1|.|TRBV6-1
TGTGCCACCAACGTCCGGGACAGTCAAAATGAAGCTTTCTTT
CATNVRDSQNEAFF
>13|TRBJ2-1|TRBD1|.|TRBV6-1
TGTGCCCAAACAGGGGAACTTTGCAATGAGCAGTTCTTC
CAQTGELCNEQFF
>16|TRBJ1-5|TRBD1|once|TRBV28
TGTGCCAGCAGTTTACACGGACAGGGGGCTTGGCAGCCCCAGCATTTT
CASSLHGQGAWQPQHF
>14|TRBJ2-7|TRBD2|.|TRBV5-1
TGCGCCAGCAGTACGACTAGCGGGCCCTACGAGCAGTACTTC
CASSTTSGPYEQYF
>16|TRBJ1-2|.|.|TRBV2
TGTGCCAGCAGTGAAGTCCTGACACCAGGTGCTGGTGGCTACACCTTC
CASSEVLTPGAGGYTF
>16|TRBJ2-3|TRBD2|once|TRBV7-9
TGTGCCAGCAGCTTAAGTAGCGGGGGGGCGAGGGATACGCAGTATTTT
CASSLSSGGARDTQYF
>17|TRBJ2-3|TRBD2|.|TRBV6-4
TGTGCCAGCAGGAGAAGGACTAGCGGGGGGGACACAGATACGCAGTATTTT
CASRRRTSGGDTDTQYF
>13|TRBJ1-2|.|.|TRBV30
TGTGCCTGGAGGACTGGGGGCGACTATGGCTACACCTTC
CAWRTGGDYGYTF
>15|TRBJ2-7|.|.|TRBV7-9
TGTGCCAGCAGCTTAGGTGAGAACGGGGACTACGAGCAGTACTTC
CASSLGENGDYEQYF
>16|TRBJ1-1|.|.|TRBV9
TGTGCCAGCAGCAGGGGGGGGGTATCGATGAACACTGAAGCTTTCTTT
CASSRGGVSMNTEAFF
>19|TRBJ1-6|.|.|TRBV7-8
TGTGCCAGCAGCGATAACCCCCCCTCAATGGACTCGGGGAATTCACCCCTCCACTTT
CASSDNPPSMDSGNSPLHF
>13|TRBJ2-7|TRBD2|.|TRBV6-5
TGTGCCAGCAGTGGACTAGCGGCCTACGAGCAGTACTTC
CASSGLAAYEQYF
>16|TRBJ2-1|TRBD2|.|TRBV14
TGTGCCAGCAGCCAAGTAGCGGGAGTATCCTACAATGAGCAGTTCTTC
CASSQVAGVSYNEQFF
>17|TRBJ2-1|.|.|TRBV15
TGTGCCACCAGCTTAGGAGGCCTGTCGAGGGCACACAATGAGCAGTTCTTC
CATSLGGLSRAHNEQFF
>16|TRBJ1-5|TRBD1|.|TRBV18
TGTGCCAGCTCACCCCCGGGACAGGGATTAAATCAGCCCCAGCATTTT
CASSPPGQGLNQPQHF
>14|TRBJ1-5|.|.|TRBV2
TGTGCCAGCAGTAACAGTGGCTTCAATCAGCCCCAGCATTTT
CASSNSGFNQPQHF
>15|TRBJ1-1|.|.|TRBV28
TGTGCCAGCAGTAGTAGGACGGGGGGGAACACTGAAGCTTTCTTT
CASSSRTGGNTEAFF
>14|TRBJ2-4|TRBD1|.|TRBV6-5
TGTGCCAGCAGTGACTGGGACAGAGGAAACATTCAGTACTTC
CASSDWDRGNIQYF
>16|TRBJ2-1|TRBD2|.|TRBV7-8
TGTGCCAGCAGCTGGGTGGGACTAGCGGGGTTCAATGAGCAGTTCTTC
CASSWVGLAGFNEQFF
>14|TRBJ2-1|TRBD2|.|TRBV5-1
TGCGCCAGCAGGATAGCGGGAGGTTACAATGAGCAGTTCTTC
CASRIAGGYNEQFF
>12|TRBJ2-7|TRBD1|.|TRBV11-2
TGTGCCAGCAGTCCAGGGGGCCACGAGCAGTACTTC
CASSPGGHEQYF
>14|TRBJ1-6|.|.|TRBV27
TGTGCCAGCAGTTCGCTACCCTGGGCTTCACCCCTCCACTTT
CASSSLPWASPLHF
>11|TRBJ2-1|.|.|TRBV10-1
TGCGCCAGCAGCCGCTACAATGAGCAGTTCTTC
CASSRYNEQFF
>12|TRBJ1-1|.|few|TRBV27
TGTGCCAGCAGCAGGGGGAACACTGAAGCTTTCTTT
CASSRGNTEAFF
>14|TRBJ1-5|.|.|TRBV19
TGTGCCAGTAGTATAGCCGGGAAAGGGCAGCCCCAGCATTTT
CASSIAGKGQPQHF
>15|TRBJ2-5|TRBD1|.|TRBV11-1
TGTGCCCTGACCCGATCGCCAGGGGGCCAAGAGACCCAGTACTTC
CALTRSPGGQETQYF
>15|TRBJ2-3|.|.|TRBV11-2
TGTGCCAGCAGCTTAACTGGGCATAGCACAGATACGCAGTATTTT
CASSLTGHSTDTQYF
>19|TRBJ2-6|.|once|TRBV19
TGTGCCAGTAGTATTTTAGGGAGAACAGGGTTTTCTGGGGCCAACGTCCTGACTTTC
CASSILGRTGFSGANVLTF
>12|TRBJ2-1|.|.|TRBV4-1
TGCGCCAGCAGCCAAGATTCAGATGAGCAGTTCTTC
CASSQDSDEQFF
>14|TRBJ2-1|.|once|TRBV27
TGTGCCAGCAGTTTTAGGGCTAGCACGTATGAGCAGTTCTTC
CASSFRASTYEQFF
>14|TRBJ1-5|.|.|TRBV7-9
TGTGCCAGCAGCGAACAGGGACCAAATCAGCCCCAGCATTTT
CASSEQGPNQPQHF
>14|TRBJ2-7|TRBD1|once|TRBV6-5
TGTGCCAGTCGCCACGGGACAGGGTCGTACGAGCAGTACTTC
CASRHGTGSYEQYF
>14|TRBJ1-2|TRBD1|.|TRBV11-2
TGTGCCAGCAGCACTAGGACAGGCTCGAATGGCTACACCTTC
CASSTRTGSNGYTF
>14|TRBJ1-2|TRBD1|once|TRBV15
TGTGCCACCAGCAGAGGACAGGGGGCTTGGGGCTACACCTTC
CATSRGQGAWGYTF
>16|TRBJ2-2|.|.|TRBV5-1
TGCGCCAGCACCCCTCAGGGTAGGGAGAACACCGGGGAGCTGTTTTTT
CASTPQGRENTGELFF
>14|TRBJ2-7|.|.|TRBV25-1
TGTGCCAGCAGTTATGACACGGATCCCTACGAGCAGTACTTC
CASSYDTDPYEQYF
>14|TRBJ2-7|TRBD2|.|TRBV5-1
TGCGCCAGCAGCTCTCTAGCGGCCTCCTACGAGCAGTACTTC
CASSSLAASYEQYF
>16|TRBJ2-1|.|once|TRBV5-1
TGCGCCAGCAGCTTGGATGTGGGGGGGCGGGGGAATGAGCAGTTCTTC
CASSLDVGGRGNEQFF
>13|TRBJ1-5|TRBD1|.|TRBV28
TGTGCCAGCAGTTGGACAGGGTATCAGCCCCAGCATTTT
CASSWTGYQPQHF
>16|TRBJ1-1|TRBD1|.|TRBV11-1
TGTGCCAGCAAACGTGGGGGGACAGGCGAGAACACTGAAGCTTTCTTT
CASKRGGTGENTEAFF
>14|TRBJ1-2|TRBD1|few|TRBV2
TGTGCCGGACTTAGACAGGGGGCCCTCTATGGCTACACCTTC
CAGLRQGALYGYTF
>15|TRBJ2-3|TRBD2|.|TRBV14
TGTGCCAGCAGCCAAGTGACTAGCCTAACAGATACGCAGTATTTT
CASSQVTSLTDTQYF
>11|TRBJ2-5|.|.|TRBV6-6
TGTGCCAGCTGCTGGCGGGAGACCCAGTACTTC
CASCWRETQYF
>14|TRBJ1-2|.|.|TRBV19
TGTGCCAGTAGTGTACAGGGCTGGGGTTATGGCTACACCTTC
CASSVQGWGYGYTF
>16|TRBJ1-1|.|.|TRBV30
TGTGCCTGGAGTGTAATGGGGGGTTTCATGAACACTGAAGCTTTCTTT
CAWSVMGGFMNTEAFF
>14|TRBJ2-3|.|.|TRBV19
TGTGCCAGTAGGTGGACTACTTTCACAGATACGCAGTATTTT
CASRWTTFTDTQYF
>16|TRBJ2-7|.|.|TRBV11-2
TGTGCCAGCAGAAAAATTAGGGGCGGTTCTTCCTACGAGCAGTACTTC
CASRKIRGGSSYEQYF
>13|TRBJ1-2|.|.|TRBV27
TGTGCCAGCAGTTTTGGTGGGGAGGCTGGCTACACCTTC
CASSFGGEAGYTF
>14|TRBJ1-2|.|.|TRBV5-1
TGCGCCAGCAGCTTGGCCCCAGGGGACTATGGCTACACCTTC
CASSLAPGDYGYTF